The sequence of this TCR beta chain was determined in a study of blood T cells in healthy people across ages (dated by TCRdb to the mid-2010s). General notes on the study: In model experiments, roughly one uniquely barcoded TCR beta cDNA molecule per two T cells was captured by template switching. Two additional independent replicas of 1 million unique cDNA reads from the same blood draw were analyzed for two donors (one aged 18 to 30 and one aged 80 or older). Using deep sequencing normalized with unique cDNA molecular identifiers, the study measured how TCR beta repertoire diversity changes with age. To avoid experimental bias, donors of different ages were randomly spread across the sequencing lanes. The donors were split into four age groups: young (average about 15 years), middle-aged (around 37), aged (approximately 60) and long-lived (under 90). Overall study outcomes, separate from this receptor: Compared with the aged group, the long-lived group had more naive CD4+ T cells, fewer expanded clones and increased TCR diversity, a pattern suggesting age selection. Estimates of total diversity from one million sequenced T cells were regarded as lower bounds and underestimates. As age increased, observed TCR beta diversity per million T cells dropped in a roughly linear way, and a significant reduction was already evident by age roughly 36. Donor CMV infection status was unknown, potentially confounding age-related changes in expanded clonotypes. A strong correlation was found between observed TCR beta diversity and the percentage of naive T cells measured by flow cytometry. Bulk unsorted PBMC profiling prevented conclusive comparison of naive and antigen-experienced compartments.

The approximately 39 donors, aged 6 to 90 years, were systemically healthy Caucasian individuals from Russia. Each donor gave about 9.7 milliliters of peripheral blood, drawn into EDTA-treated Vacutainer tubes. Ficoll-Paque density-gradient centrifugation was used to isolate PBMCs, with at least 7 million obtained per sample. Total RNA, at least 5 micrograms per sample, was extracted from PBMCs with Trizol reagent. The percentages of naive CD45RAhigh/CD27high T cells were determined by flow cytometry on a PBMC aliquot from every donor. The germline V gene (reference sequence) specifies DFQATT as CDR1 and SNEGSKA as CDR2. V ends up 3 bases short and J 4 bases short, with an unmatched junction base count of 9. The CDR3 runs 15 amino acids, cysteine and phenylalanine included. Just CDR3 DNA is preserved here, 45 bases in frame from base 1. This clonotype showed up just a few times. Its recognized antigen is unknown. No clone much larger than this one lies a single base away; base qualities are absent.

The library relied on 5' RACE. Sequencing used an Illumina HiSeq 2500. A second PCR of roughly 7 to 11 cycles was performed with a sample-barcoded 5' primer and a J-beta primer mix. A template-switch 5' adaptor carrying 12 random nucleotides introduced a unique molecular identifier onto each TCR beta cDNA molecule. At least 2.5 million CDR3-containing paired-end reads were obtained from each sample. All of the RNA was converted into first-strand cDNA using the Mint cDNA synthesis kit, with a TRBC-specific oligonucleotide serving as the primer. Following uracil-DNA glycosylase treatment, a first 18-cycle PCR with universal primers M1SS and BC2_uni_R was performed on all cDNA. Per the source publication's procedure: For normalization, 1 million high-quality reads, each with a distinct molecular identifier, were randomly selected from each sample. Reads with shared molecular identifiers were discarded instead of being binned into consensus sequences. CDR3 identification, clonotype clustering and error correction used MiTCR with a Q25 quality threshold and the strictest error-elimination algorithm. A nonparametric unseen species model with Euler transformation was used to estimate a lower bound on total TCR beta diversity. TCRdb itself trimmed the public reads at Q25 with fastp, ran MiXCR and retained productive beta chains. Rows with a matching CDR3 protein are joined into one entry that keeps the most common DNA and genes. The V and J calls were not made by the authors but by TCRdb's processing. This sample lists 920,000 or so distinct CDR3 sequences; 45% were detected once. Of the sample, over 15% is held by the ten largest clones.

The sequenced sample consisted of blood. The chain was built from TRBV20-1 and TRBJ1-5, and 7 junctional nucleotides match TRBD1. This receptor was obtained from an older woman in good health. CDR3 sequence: CSASNLDRVNQPQHF. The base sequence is TGCAGTGCTAGCAACCTCGACAGGGTAAATCAGCCCCAGCATTTT.